The present entry profiles one T cell receptor beta chain with its context. The data were obtained in a study of blood T cell repertoires in COVID-19. Looking at the study overall: T cells, B-cell-depleted T cells, or PBMCs provided the cDNA or gDNA that served as material.

This CDR3 contains 13 residues. CDR1 is SGHRS, CDR2 YFSETQ, per germline. The V and J ends lost 1 base and 8 bases respectively, with 7 bases between them. In the study's own analysis: Reference gene primers were amplified, and this amplification served to estimate nucleated cell counts. The repertoire was sequenced with immunoSEQ multiplex PCR; TCRdb's copy has only in-frame clones and lacks some. The V and J calls and clone size come from that table; D and trimming were worked out from the DNA. Found here are some 320,000 clones, 80% to 90% of them singletons; the top ten hold under 5.5%. The study drew participants aged about 18 to 95 years from roughly 25 US areas.

Sequenced sample: PBMCs or T cells enriched from blood (not recorded which). The source is a woman between 25 and 40 years old who had recovered from COVID-19. This chain links TRBV5-1 with TRBJ1-6, with D unresolved. CDR3 in amino acids: CASSLTSDSPLHF. The CDR3 region has the DNA TGCGCCAGCAGCTTGACTTCGGATTCACCCCTCCACTTT.